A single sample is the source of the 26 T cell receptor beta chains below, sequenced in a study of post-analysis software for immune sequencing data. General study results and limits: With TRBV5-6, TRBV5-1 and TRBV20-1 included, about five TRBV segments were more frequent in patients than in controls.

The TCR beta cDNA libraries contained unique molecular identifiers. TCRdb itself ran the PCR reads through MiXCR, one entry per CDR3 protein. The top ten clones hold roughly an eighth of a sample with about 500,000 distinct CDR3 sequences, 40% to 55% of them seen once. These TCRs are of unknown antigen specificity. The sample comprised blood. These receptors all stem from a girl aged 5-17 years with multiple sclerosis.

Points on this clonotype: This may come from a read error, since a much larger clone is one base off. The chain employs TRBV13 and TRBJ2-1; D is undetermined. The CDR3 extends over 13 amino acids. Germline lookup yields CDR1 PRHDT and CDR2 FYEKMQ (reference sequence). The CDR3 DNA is TGTACCAGCAGCTTATCCCTAGAGCGTGAGCAGTTCTTC. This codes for CTSSLSLEREQFF.

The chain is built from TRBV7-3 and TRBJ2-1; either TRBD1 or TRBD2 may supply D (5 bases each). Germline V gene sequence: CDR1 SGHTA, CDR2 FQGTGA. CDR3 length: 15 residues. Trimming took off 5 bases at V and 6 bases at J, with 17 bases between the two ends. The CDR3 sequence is CASSIGHTRGNEQFF. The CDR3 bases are TGTGCCAGCAGCATAGGACATACTCGGGGCAATGAGCAGTTCTTC.

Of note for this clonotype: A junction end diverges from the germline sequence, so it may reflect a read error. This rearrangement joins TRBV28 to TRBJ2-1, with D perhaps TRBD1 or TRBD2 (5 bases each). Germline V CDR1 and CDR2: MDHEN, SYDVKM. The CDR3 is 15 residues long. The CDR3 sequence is CASSPRGLSYNGQFF. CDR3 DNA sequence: TGTGCCAGCAGTCCCCGGGGCCTTAGCTACAATGGGCAGTTCTTC.

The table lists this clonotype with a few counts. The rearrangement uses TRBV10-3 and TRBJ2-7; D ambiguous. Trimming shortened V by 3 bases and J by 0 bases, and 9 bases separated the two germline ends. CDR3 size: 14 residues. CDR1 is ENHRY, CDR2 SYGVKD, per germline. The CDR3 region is CAISDKRSSYEQYF. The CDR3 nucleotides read TGTGCCATCAGTGACAAGAGGAGCTCCTACGAGCAGTACTTC.

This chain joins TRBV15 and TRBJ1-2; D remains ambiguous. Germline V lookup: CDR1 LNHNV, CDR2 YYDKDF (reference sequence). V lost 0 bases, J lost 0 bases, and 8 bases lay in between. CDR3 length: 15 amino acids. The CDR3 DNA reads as TGTGCCACCAGCAGAGAGGGCAGCCCTAACTATGGCTACACCTTC. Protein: CATSREGSPNYGYTF.

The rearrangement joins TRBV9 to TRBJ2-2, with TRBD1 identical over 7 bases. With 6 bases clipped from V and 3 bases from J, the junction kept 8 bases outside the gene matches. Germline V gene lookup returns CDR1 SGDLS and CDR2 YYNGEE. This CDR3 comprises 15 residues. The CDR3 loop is CASNSRTGDTGELFF. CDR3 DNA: TGTGCCAGCAACTCAAGGACAGGAGACACCGGGGAGCTGTTTTTT.

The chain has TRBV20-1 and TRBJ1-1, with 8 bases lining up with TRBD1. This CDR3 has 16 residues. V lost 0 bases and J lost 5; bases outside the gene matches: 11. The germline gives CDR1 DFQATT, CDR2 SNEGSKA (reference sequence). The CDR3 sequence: CSARDLPTGVGTEAFF. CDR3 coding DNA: TGCAGTGCTAGAGACCTACCGACAGGGGTAGGAACTGAAGCTTTCTTT.

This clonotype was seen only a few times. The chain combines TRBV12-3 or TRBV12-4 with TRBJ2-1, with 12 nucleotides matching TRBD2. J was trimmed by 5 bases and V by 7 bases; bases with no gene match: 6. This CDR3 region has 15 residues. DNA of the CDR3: TGTGCCAGCAAGGAGACTAGCGGGAGCGACAATGAGCAGTTCTTC. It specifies CASKETSGSDNEQFF.

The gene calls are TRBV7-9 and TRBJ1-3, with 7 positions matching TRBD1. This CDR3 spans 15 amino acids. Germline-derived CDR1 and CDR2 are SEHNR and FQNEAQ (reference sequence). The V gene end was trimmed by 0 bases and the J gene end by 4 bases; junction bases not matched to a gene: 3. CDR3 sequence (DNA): TGTGCCAGCAGCTTAGCCGGGACAGACGGAAACACCATATATTTT. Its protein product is CASSLAGTDGNTIYF.

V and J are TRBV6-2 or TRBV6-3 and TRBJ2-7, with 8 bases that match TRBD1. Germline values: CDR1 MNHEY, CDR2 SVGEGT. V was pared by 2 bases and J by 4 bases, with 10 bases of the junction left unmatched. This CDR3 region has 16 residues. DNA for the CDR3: TGTGCCAGCAGTTACCCCCCGGACAGGGTCCAGTACGAGCAGTACTTC. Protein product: CASSYPPDRVQYEQYF.

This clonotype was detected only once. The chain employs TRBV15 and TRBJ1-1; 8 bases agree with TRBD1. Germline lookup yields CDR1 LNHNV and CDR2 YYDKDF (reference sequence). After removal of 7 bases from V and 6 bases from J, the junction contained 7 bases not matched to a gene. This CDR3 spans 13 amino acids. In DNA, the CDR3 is TGTGCCACCACCACAGGGGGAATCTCTGAAGCTTTCTTT. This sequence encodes CATTTGGISEAFF.

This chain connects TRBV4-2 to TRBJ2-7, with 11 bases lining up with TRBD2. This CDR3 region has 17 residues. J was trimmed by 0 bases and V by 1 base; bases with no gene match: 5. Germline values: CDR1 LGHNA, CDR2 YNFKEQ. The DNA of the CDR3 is TGTGCCAGCAGCCAAGGACTAGCGGGAACCAACTCCTACGAGCAGTACTTC. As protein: CASSQGLAGTNSYEQYF.

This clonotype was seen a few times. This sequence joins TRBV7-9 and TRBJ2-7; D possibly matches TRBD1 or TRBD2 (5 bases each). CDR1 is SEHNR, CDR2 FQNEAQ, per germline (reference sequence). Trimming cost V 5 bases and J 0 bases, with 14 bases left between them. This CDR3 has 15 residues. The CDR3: CASSGRGVSSYEQYF. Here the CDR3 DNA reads TGTGCCAGCAGCGGACGAGGGGTGAGCTCCTACGAGCAGTACTTC.

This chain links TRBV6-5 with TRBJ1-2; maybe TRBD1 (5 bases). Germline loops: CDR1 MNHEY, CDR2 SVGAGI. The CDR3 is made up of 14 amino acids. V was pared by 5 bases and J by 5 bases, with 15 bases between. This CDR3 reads CASSMGGRVYGYTF. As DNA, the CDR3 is TGTGCCAGCAGTATGGGGGGTAGGGTTTATGGCTACACCTTC.

The CDR3 loop reads CASSLSDSTYGYTF. In nucleotides, the CDR3 is TGTGCCAGCAGCTTATCCGACAGTACTTATGGCTACACCTTC. The rearrangement joins TRBV7-9 to TRBJ1-2; possible D gene TRBD1, 5 bases. The CDR3 length is 14 residues. CDR1 and CDR2 from the germline V gene are SEHNR and FQNEAQ (reference sequence). V lost 2 bases and J lost 5, with 12 bases in between.

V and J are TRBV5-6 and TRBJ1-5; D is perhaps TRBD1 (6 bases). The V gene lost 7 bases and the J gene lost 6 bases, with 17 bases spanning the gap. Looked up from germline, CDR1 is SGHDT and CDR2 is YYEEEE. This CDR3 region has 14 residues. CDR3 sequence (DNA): TGTGCCAGCCTCTCGAGGGGGGCGTCTCAGCCCCAGCATTTT. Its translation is CASLSRGASQPQHF.

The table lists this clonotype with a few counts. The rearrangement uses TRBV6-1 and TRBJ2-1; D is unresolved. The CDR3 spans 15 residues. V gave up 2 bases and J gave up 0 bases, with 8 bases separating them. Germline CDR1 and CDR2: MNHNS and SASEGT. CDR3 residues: CASSESWGSYNEQFF. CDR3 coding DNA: TGTGCCAGCAGTGAAAGTTGGGGCTCCTACAATGAGCAGTTCTTC.

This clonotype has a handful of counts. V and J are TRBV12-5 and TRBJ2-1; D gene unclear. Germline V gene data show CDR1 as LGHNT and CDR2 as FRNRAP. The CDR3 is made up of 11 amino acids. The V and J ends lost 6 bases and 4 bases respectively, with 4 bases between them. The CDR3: CASGRYNEQFF. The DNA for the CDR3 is TGTGCTAGTGGAAGGTACAATGAGCAGTTCTTC.

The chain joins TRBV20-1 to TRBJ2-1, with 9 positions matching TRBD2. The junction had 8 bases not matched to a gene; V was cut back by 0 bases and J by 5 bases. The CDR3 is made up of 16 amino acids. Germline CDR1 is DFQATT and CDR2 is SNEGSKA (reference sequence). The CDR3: CSARDPAGGRHNEQFF. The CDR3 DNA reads TGCAGTGCTAGAGATCCAGCGGGAGGCCGTCACAATGAGCAGTTCTTC.

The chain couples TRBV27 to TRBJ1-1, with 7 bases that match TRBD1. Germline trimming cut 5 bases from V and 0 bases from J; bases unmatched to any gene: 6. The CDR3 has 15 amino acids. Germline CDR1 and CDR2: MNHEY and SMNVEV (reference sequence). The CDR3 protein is CASSPGTAMNTEAFF. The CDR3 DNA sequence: TGTGCCAGCAGTCCTGGGACAGCCATGAACACTGAAGCTTTCTTT.

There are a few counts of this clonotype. The CDR3 is CASSPTRASYEQYF. CDR3 nucleotides: TGTGCCAGCAGCCCGACCCGTGCCTCCTACGAGCAGTACTTC. V gene TRBV7-2 combines with J gene TRBJ2-7; D uncertain. Per the germline V gene, CDR1 is SGHTA and CDR2 is FQGNSA. Trimming left V 5 bases short and J 0 bases short, with 11 bases between. CDR3 size: 14 residues.

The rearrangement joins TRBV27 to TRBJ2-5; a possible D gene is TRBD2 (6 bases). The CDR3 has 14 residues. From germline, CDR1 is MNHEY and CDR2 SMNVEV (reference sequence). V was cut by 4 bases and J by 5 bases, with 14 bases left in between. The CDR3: CASSWGGEGETQYF. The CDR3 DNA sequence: TGTGCCAGCAGTTGGGGAGGAGAGGGCGAGACCCAGTACTTC.

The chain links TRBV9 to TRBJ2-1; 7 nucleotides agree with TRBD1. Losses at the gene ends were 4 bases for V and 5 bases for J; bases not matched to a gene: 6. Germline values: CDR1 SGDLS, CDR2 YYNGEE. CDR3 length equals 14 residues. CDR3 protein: CASSPRQGNNEQFF. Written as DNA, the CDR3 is TGTGCCAGCAGCCCCCGACAGGGAAACAATGAGCAGTTCTTC.

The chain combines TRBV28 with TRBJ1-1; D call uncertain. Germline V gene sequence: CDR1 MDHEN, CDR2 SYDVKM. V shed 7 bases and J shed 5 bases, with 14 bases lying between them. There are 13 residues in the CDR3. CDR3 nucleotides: TGTGCCAGCAAACCTCCCGGACGGACTGAAGCTTTCTTT. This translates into CASKPPGRTEAFF. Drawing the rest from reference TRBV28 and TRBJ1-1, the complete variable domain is DVKVTQSSRYLVKRTGEKVFLECVQDMDHENMFWYRQDPGLGLRLIYFSYDVKMKEKGDIPEGYSVSREKKERFSLILESASTNQTSMYLCASKPPGRTEAFFGQGTRLTVV.

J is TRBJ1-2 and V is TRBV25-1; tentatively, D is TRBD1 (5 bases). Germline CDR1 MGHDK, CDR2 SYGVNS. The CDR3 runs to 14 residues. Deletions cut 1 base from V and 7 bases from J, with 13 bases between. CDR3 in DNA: TGTGCCAGCAGTGAATTCTTCCGACAGACTGGCTACACCTTC. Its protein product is CASSEFFRQTGYTF.

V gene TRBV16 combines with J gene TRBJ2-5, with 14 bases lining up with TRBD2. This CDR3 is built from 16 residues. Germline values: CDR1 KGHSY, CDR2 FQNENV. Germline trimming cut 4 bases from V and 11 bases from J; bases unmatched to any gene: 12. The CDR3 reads CASSPLRTSGRNEQYF. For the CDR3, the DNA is TGTGCCAGCAGCCCACTCAGGACTAGCGGGAGGAATGAGCAGTACTTC.